This is a list of T cell receptor beta chains from one sample in a study of vaccination and CD4 T cells after COVID-19. A single record per CDR3 protein comes from TCRdb applying MiXCR to the PCR reads. The repertoire holds around 14,000 distinct CDR3 sequences, with 73% as singletons. These receptors' antigens are unknown. Sequenced: CD4+ T cells from blood, cultured in vitro. The receptors shown here come from a human donor who had recovered from COVID-19. Each CDR3 is given with its conserved first and last residue. D genes are given only for firm matches. Not all rows give a size; the values are once, few, many and, for expanded clones, a class.

clone_size: .; v_call: TRBV6-5; d_call: .; j_call: TRBJ2-3; cdr3_nt: TGTGCCAGCAGTTACCGACGCCCCGGGACACTCCGCACAGATACGCAGTATTTT; cdr3_aa: CASSYRRPGTLRTDTQYF
clone_size: .; v_call: TRBV28; d_call: .; j_call: TRBJ2-7; cdr3_nt: TGTGCCAGCAGTTCGACTCCTTCCTACGAGCAGTACTTC; cdr3_aa: CASSSTPSYEQYF
clone_size: .; v_call: TRBV21-1; d_call: .; j_call: TRBJ2-7; cdr3_nt: TGTGCCAGCAGCCCCGAAAGGGCTTTCTACGAGCAGTACTTC; cdr3_aa: CASSPERAFYEQYF
clone_size: .; v_call: TRBV7-3; d_call: .; j_call: TRBJ1-3; cdr3_nt: TGTGCCAGCGGGCTGGGAAACACCATATATTTT; cdr3_aa: CASGLGNTIYF
clone_size: .; v_call: TRBV11-2; d_call: TRBD1; j_call: TRBJ1-2; cdr3_nt: TGTGCCAGCAGGGCCCGGGACAGGGCTCCTTCGTCGGGTGGCTACACCTTC; cdr3_aa: CASRARDRAPSSGGYTF
clone_size: .; v_call: TRBV7-2; d_call: TRBD1; j_call: TRBJ2-5; cdr3_nt: TGTGCCAGCAGCACACAGGGGGCGTCGGAGACCCAGTACTTC; cdr3_aa: CASSTQGASETQYF
clone_size: .; v_call: TRBV3-1; d_call: .; j_call: TRBJ1-1; cdr3_nt: TGTGCCAGCAGCCAGAGCACTGAAGCTTTCTTT; cdr3_aa: CASSQSTEAFF
clone_size: .; v_call: TRBV5-6; d_call: .; j_call: TRBJ2-2; cdr3_nt: TGTGCCAGCAGCTTGTGGGGAAGGCGAGCCGGGGAGCTGTTTTTT; cdr3_aa: CASSLWGRRAGELFF
clone_size: .; v_call: TRBV7-6; d_call: .; j_call: TRBJ2-1; cdr3_nt: TGTGCCAGCAGCCAATTCGTAGGGTCCTACAATGAGCAGTTCTTC; cdr3_aa: CASSQFVGSYNEQFF
clone_size: .; v_call: TRBV27; d_call: TRBD1; j_call: TRBJ2-7; cdr3_nt: TGTGCCAGCAGTCAACCCGGGACAGGGTCCTACGAGCAGTACTTC; cdr3_aa: CASSQPGTGSYEQYF
clone_size: once; v_call: TRBV6-1; d_call: TRBD1; j_call: TRBJ1-2; cdr3_nt: TGTGCCAGCAGCGGCGTGGGACAGGGAGGGGGCTACACCTTC; cdr3_aa: CASSGVGQGGGYTF
clone_size: .; v_call: TRBV5-1; d_call: .; j_call: TRBJ1-6; cdr3_nt: TGCGCCAGCAGCTTGGAACAGACCGGTTCACCCCTCCACTTT; cdr3_aa: CASSLEQTGSPLHF
clone_size: .; v_call: TRBV7-2; d_call: .; j_call: TRBJ1-5; cdr3_nt: TGTGCCAGCAGCTTAGGGGGTTTTGAGCCCCAGCATTTT; cdr3_aa: CASSLGGFEPQHF